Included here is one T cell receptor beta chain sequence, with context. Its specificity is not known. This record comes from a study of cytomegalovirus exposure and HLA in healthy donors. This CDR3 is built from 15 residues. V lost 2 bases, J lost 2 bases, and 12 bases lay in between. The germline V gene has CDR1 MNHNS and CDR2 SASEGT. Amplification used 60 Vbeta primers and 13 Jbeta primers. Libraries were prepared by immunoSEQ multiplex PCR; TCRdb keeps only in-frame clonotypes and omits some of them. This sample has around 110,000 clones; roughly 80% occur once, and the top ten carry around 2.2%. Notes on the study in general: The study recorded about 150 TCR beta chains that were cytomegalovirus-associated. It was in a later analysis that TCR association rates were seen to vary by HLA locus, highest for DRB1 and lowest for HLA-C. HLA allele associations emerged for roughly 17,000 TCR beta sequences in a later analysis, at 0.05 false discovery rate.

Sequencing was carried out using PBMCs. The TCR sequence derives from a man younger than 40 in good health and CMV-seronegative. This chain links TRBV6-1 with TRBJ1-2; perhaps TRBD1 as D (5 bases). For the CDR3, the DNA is TGTGCCAGCAGTGAATGGCGGGGGGGAAACTATGGCTACACCTTC. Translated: CASSEWRGGNYGYTF.